One and the same sample provided the 23 T cell receptor beta chains below, sequenced in a study of T cells in Graves' hyperthyroidism and ophthalmopathy. The source material, RNA transcripts, was used to amplify TCR beta CDR3 regions. First-round RT-PCR with HTBI primers amplified the TCR CDR3 region. TCRdb reprocessed the multiplex PCR reads with MiXCR, giving one entry per CDR3 protein. Altogether hundreds of thousands of distinct CDR3 sequences are present, more than 20% being singletons, with the ten largest covering roughly 30%. The sample comprised blood. The receptors derive from a man aged 30 to 45 with Graves' ophthalmopathy.

This clonotype was counted ten times or more. The chain couples TRBV20-1 to TRBJ2-5, with a tentative D call TRBD1 (5 bases). The germline V gene has CDR1 DFQATT and CDR2 SNEGSKA (reference sequence). V was trimmed by 6 bases and J by 5 bases, leaving 13 bases between them. The CDR3 has 12 amino acids. This CDR3 is CSAMTVDETQYF. In DNA, the CDR3 is TGCAGTGCCATGACAGTTGACGAGACCCAGTACTTC.

The chain couples TRBV24-1 to TRBJ2-3; D gene uncertain. Germline V CDR1 and CDR2: KGHDR, SFDVKD. The CDR3 has 16 residues. Between the trimmed V and J ends, which lost 0 bases and 2 bases, there was a span of 11 bases. The CDR3 sequence is CATSDLPTLNTDTQYF. The CDR3 region has the DNA TGTGCCACCAGTGATTTGCCCACCTTGAACACAGATACGCAGTATTTT.

This clonotype appeared a few times. This sequence joins TRBV10-3 and TRBJ1-2, with D maybe TRBD1 (6 bases). CDR1 and CDR2 from the germline V gene are ENHRY and SYGVKD. Trimming left V 5 bases short and J 2 bases short, with 15 bases between. The CDR3 extends over 15 amino acids. This CDR3 reads CAISTDGTPNYGYTF. CDR3 bases: TGTGCCATCAGTACGGACGGGACACCGAACTATGGCTACACCTTC.

This clonotype was recorded a few times. The rearrangement uses TRBV29-1 and TRBJ2-2; TRBD1 is a possible D gene (6 bases). The germline CDR1 and CDR2 sequences are SQVTM and ANQGSEA. The CDR3 spans 15 residues. V gave up 0 bases and J gave up 0 bases, with 8 bases separating them. This chain's CDR3 is CSVEEGTPNTGELFF. CDR3 coding DNA: TGCAGCGTTGAAGAGGGGACACCGAACACCGGGGAGCTGTTTTTT.

The chain recombines TRBV6-5 with TRBJ1-2, with TRBD1 as a possible D gene (5 bases). CDR1 and CDR2 (germline): MNHEY, SVGAGI. V was trimmed by 2 bases and J by 5 bases, leaving 12 bases between them. The CDR3 runs 14 residues. CDR3 nucleotide sequence: TGTGCCAGCAGTTACCGACAGACCCGTTATGGCTACACCTTC. It translates to CASSYRQTRYGYTF.

This chain joins TRBV24-1 and TRBJ2-1; 7 bases are shared with TRBD1. Germline V gene lookup returns CDR1 KGHDR and CDR2 SFDVKD. The CDR3 covers 15 residues. With V trimmed by 4 bases and J by 7 bases, 9 bases remained unmatched. CDR3 sequence: CATSDLGTARNEQFF. CDR3 bases: TGTGCCACCAGTGACCTAGGGACAGCGAGGAATGAGCAGTTCTTC.

The genes are TRBV19 and TRBJ2-1, with a possible D match to TRBD2 (6 bases). The ends were cut back, 1 base at V and 6 bases at J, with 10 bases in the middle. The CDR3 has 14 amino acids. Germline values: CDR1 LNHDA, CDR2 SQIVND (reference sequence). CDR3 sequence reads: CASSIGAGLNEQFF. The DNA for the CDR3 is TGTGCCAGTAGTATAGGAGCGGGCCTCAATGAGCAGTTCTTC.

V gene TRBV28 combines with J gene TRBJ1-5; 9 positions match TRBD1. V gave up 7 bases and J gave up 1 base; unmatched junction bases: 8. Germline V lookup: CDR1 MDHEN, CDR2 SYDVKM. This CDR3 has 16 amino acids. This chain's CDR3 is CASTKGTGTSNQPQHF. The CDR3 DNA sequence: TGTGCCAGCACCAAAGGGACAGGGACAAGCAATCAGCCCCAGCATTTT.

The genes are TRBV20-1 and TRBJ1-6; D is possibly TRBD1 (5 bases). Germline lookup yields CDR1 DFQATT and CDR2 SNEGSKA (reference sequence). This CDR3 comprises 12 residues. The CDR3 DNA reads TGCAGCAGCGGGGCGTTGGATTCACCCCTCCACTTT. This gives the protein CSSGALDSPLHF.

CDR3 amino acids: CASSQGLVPYNEQFF. The CDR3 DNA reads TGCGCCAGCAGCCAGGGACTAGTGCCCTACAATGAGCAGTTCTTC. This chain connects TRBV4-3 to TRBJ2-1, with 8 bases identical to TRBD2. This CDR3 region has 15 residues. Germline V CDR1 and CDR2: LGHNA, YSLEER. Losses at the gene ends were 3 bases for V and 2 bases for J; bases not matched to a gene: 3.

This clonotype came up a few times. J is TRBJ1-1 and V is TRBV6-2 or TRBV6-3; D is undetermined. V dropped 3 bases and J dropped 1 base, with 9 bases sitting between them. The CDR3 consists of 14 residues. The germline CDR1 and CDR2 sequences are MNHEY and SVGEGT. CDR3 nucleotide sequence: TGTGCCAGCAGTTATGGCAAGGGGAACACTGAAGCTTTCTTT. It translates to CASSYGKGNTEAFF.

The chain's CDR3 is CASSPRPLQGANTEAFF. CDR3 DNA: TGTGCCAGCAGCCCCCGGCCCTTACAGGGGGCGAACACTGAAGCTTTCTTT. The V call is TRBV6-4, the J call TRBJ1-1, with TRBD1 matching 9 bases. Germline CDR1 reads MRHNA; CDR2 reads SNTAGT. The CDR3 contains 17 residues. J was trimmed by 1 base and V by 6 bases; bases with no gene match: 12.

This rearrangement joins TRBV6-1 to TRBJ2-5, with 9 nucleotides matching TRBD1. V trimming: 6 bases; J trimming: 4 bases; junction bases outside the gene matches: 6. Germline V CDR1 and CDR2: MNHNS, SASEGT. This CDR3 contains 14 residues. CDR3 sequence reads: CASRDTGGVETQYF. CDR3 coding DNA: TGTGCCAGCAGAGACACAGGGGGCGTAGAGACCCAGTACTTC.

This clonotype was seen many times. V gene TRBV3-1 combines with J gene TRBJ2-1; TRBD2 matches at 11 bases. The CDR3 extends over 14 amino acids. Germline V gives CDR1 LGHDT, CDR2 YNNKEL (reference sequence). V lost 6 bases, J lost 12 bases, and 10 bases stayed unmatched. The CDR3 sequence: CASSQTSGSLGQFF. CDR3 nucleotide sequence: TGTGCCAGCAGTCAAACTAGCGGGAGTTTAGGGCAGTTCTTC.

This clonotype appeared many times. In DNA, the CDR3 is TGTGCCACCCGTTATGCCGTACAGGGAGAGGCTGAAGCTTTCTTT. Translated, it gives CATRYAVQGEAEAFF. The V call is TRBV15, the J call TRBJ1-1, with D possibly being TRBD1 (6 bases). V was clipped by 8 bases and J by 6 bases, with 22 bases between them. The germline V gene encodes CDR1 LNHNV and CDR2 YYDKDF (reference sequence). The CDR3 contains 15 residues.

This clonotype was counted a few times. This chain links TRBV28 with TRBJ1-1; 8 nucleotides match TRBD1. The ends lost 4 bases at V and 0 bases at J; junction bases unmatched: 7. Germline V gene sequence: CDR1 MDHEN, CDR2 SYDVKM. This CDR3 region has 16 residues. CDR3 sequence (DNA): TGTGCCAGCAGTTCAGCCGGGACAGGATTGAACACTGAAGCTTTCTTT. This translates into CASSSAGTGLNTEAFF.

This chain connects TRBV9 to TRBJ1-3, with unresolved D. Germline V gene data show CDR1 as SGDLS and CDR2 as YYNGEE. With 3 bases removed from V and 5 bases from J, the gap between germline ends came to 6 bases. CDR3 length: 12 residues. The CDR3 spells CASSDVRNTIYF. CDR3 nucleotide sequence: TGTGCCAGCAGCGACGTTCGAAACACCATATATTTT.

This chain connects TRBV30 to TRBJ1-2; the D is unclear. The CDR3 runs to 12 residues. Germline V gene data show CDR1 as GTSNPN and CDR2 as SVGIG (reference sequence). V dropped 2 bases and J dropped 3 bases, with 7 bases sitting between them. CDR3 in amino acids: CAWSWSDYGYTF. For the CDR3, the DNA is TGTGCCTGGAGTTGGTCGGACTATGGCTACACCTTC.

A note on this clonotype: Being one base from a much bigger clone, this may be a read error. The genes are TRBV11-3 and TRBJ2-7, with 11 bases aligning to TRBD2. The CDR3 loop spans 15 amino acids. Germline loops: CDR1 SGHNT, CDR2 YENEEA. V was pared by 5 bases and J by 3 bases, with 6 bases of the junction left unmatched. The DNA for the CDR3 is TGTGCCAGCAGCGAAGGGGGGACTAGCGGCTACGAGCAGTACTTC. Encoded protein: CASSEGGTSGYEQYF.

This chain joins TRBV11-2 and TRBJ1-4; TRBD1 aligns across 7 bases. The V gene's germline CDR1 is SGHAT and CDR2 FQNNGV. The CDR3 runs to 14 residues. Trimming cost V 7 bases and J 7 bases; bases outside gene matches: 9. CDR3 loop: CASTLRRGSEKLFF. The CDR3 DNA reads TGTGCCAGCACCTTGCGCAGGGGGAGTGAAAAACTGTTTTTT.

This clonotype has at least ten counts. The chain carries TRBV28 and TRBJ1-5; 9 bases match TRBD1. This CDR3 spans 15 amino acids. Germline V lookup: CDR1 MDHEN, CDR2 SYDVKM. Trimming removed 5 bases from V and 2 bases from J; junction bases left unmatched: 4. This chain's CDR3 is CASSPTGGGNQPQHF. The CDR3 bases are TGTGCCAGCAGTCCTACAGGGGGCGGCAATCAGCCCCAGCATTTT.

This clonotype was seen repeatedly, ten times or more. V gene TRBV3-1 combines with J gene TRBJ2-7, with 8 bases lining up with TRBD2. The CDR3 is made up of 14 amino acids. Germline values: CDR1 LGHDT, CDR2 YNNKEL (reference sequence). V dropped 4 bases and J dropped 5; count of bases not matched to a gene: 7. For the CDR3, the DNA is TGTGCCAGCAGCCGCTCACTAGCGGCAGACGAGCAGTACTTC. It codes for CASSRSLAADEQYF.

The CDR3 sequence: CSATNPTANTGELFF. The DNA for the CDR3 is TGCAGTGCTACCAACCCGACAGCTAACACCGGGGAGCTGTTTTTT. The V and J genes are TRBV20-1 and TRBJ2-2, with a weak D call TRBD1 (5 bases). Germline V gene data show CDR1 as DFQATT and CDR2 as SNEGSKA (reference sequence). The CDR3 loop spans 15 amino acids. The V end lost 4 bases, the J end lost 2 bases, and 14 bases lay between the germline ends.